The next 32 T cell receptor beta chains were all read from a single sample in a study of beta chain features in type 1 diabetes. Sequenced material consisted of expressed TCRB transcripts (all of the isolated RNA was reverse transcribed). The repertoire was sequenced with immunoSEQ multiplex PCR; TCRdb's copy has only in-frame clones and lacks some. Of approximately 170,000 clones in the sample, approximately 8.4% are singletons; the top ten hold about 2.5%. Sequenced: central memory CD4+ T cells from blood. Receptors were obtained from a woman aged 18 to 35 in good health.

The CDR3 protein is CASSRQGNMNTEAFF. For the CDR3, the DNA is TGTGCCAGCAGTCGACAGGGAAACATGAACACTGAAGCTTTCTTT. The chain has TRBV6-5 and TRBJ1-1, with 7 bases lining up with TRBD1. The CDR3 is 15 amino acids. With 5 bases clipped from V and 0 bases from J, the junction kept 6 bases outside the gene matches. The germline V gene has CDR1 MNHEY and CDR2 SVGAGI.

The chain joins TRBV5-1 to TRBJ2-2; TRBD1 matches at 8 bases. The CDR3 covers 14 residues. J gave up 3 bases and V 5 bases, and 3 bases lay outside the gene matches. The germline gives CDR1 SGHRS, CDR2 YFSETQ. In DNA, the CDR3 is TGCGCCAGCAGACAGACAGGGGACACCGGGGAGCTGTTTTTT. Translated, it gives CASRQTGDTGELFF.

V and J are TRBV6-5 and TRBJ1-6; a weak D match, TRBD1 (6 bases). The CDR3 extends over 14 amino acids. In germline, CDR1 is MNHEY, CDR2 SVGAGI. Deletions cut 7 bases from V and 7 bases from J, with 14 bases between. The chain's CDR3 is CASTLGQGNSPLHF. In nucleotides, the CDR3 is TGTGCCAGCACTCTAGGGCAGGGGAATTCACCCCTCCACTTT.

This clone was seen a few times. The chain links TRBV9 to TRBJ2-3; D call uncertain. V was trimmed by 0 bases and J by 0 bases, leaving 14 bases between them. The CDR3 runs 17 residues. Germline CDR1 SGDLS, CDR2 YYNGEE. This chain's CDR3 is CASSVAPVFFSTDTQYF. The DNA of the CDR3 is TGTGCCAGCAGCGTAGCGCCAGTCTTCTTTAGCACAGATACGCAGTATTTT.

This clone turned up a few times. CDR3 DNA sequence: TGTGCCAGCAGCACCCTAGCGGGCTCTTACAATGAGCAGTTCTTC. This codes for CASSTLAGSYNEQFF. The chain carries TRBV2 and TRBJ2-1, with TRBD2 matching 8 bases. Unmatched junction bases numbered 8, after V lost 6 bases and J lost 4 bases. The CDR3 extends over 15 amino acids. Germline assignment: CDR1 SNHLY and CDR2 FYNNEI.

This clone appeared a few times. The rearrangement joins TRBV5-4 to TRBJ2-3, with 11 bases identical to TRBD2. Per the germline V gene, CDR1 is SGHNT and CDR2 is YYREEE (reference sequence). The ends lost 1 base at V and 4 bases at J; junction bases unmatched: 2. The CDR3 totals 15 residues. The CDR3 region is CASSLTSGRADTQYF. Here the CDR3 DNA reads TGTGCCAGCAGCTTGACTAGCGGGAGAGCAGATACGCAGTATTTT.

The chain has TRBV2 and TRBJ1-1, with TRBD1 identical over 8 bases. The germline V gene has CDR1 SNHLY and CDR2 FYNNEI. This CDR3 spans 14 amino acids. V shed 6 bases and J 7 bases; nucleotides not matched to a gene: 10. The CDR3 DNA sequence: TGTGCCAGCAGAGACGGACAGGGAATGGGTGAAGCTTTCTTT. Translating gives CASRDGQGMGEAFF.

Comment on this clone: An end of the junction does not agree with germline; a read error may underlie this. V usage is TRBV2 and J usage is TRBJ2-7, with TRBD1 as a possible D gene (5 bases). Germline V gene lookup returns CDR1 SNHLY and CDR2 FYNNEI. CDR3 length: 12 amino acids. CDR3: CASSVVQGSHDF. The CDR3 DNA follows: TGTGCCAGCAGTGTGGTTCAGGGCTCGCACGACTTC.

This chain connects TRBV6-6 to TRBJ2-3; 9 bases align to TRBD2. The CDR3 length is 15 residues. Germline V gene sequence: CDR1 MNHNY, CDR2 SVGAGI (reference sequence). V lost 2 bases to trimming and J lost 1 base; unmatched junction nucleotides: 1. CDR3 nucleotides: TGTGCCAGCAGTTACCGCGGGGGGGGCACAGATACGCAGTATTTT. This encodes CASSYRGGGTDTQYF.

This clone has a handful of counts. V and J are TRBV6-5 and TRBJ2-5, with 9 bases lining up with TRBD1. Trimming took 5 bases from V and 4 from J; bases not matched to a gene: 5. CDR1 MNHEY and CDR2 SVGAGI come from the germline V gene. CDR3 length: 14 residues. The CDR3 bases are TGTGCCAGCAGTCCGCCGGACAGGGGAGAGACCCAGTACTTC. Amino acids: CASSPPDRGETQYF.

A few counts support this clone. The chain uses TRBV7-8 and TRBJ2-5, with a weak D call TRBD2 (6 bases). The CDR3 is 15 residues long. Germline CDR1 and CDR2: SGHVS and FQNEAQ. Deletions cut 1 base from V and 7 bases from J, with 16 bases between. This CDR3 is CASSLGGGDTGTQYF. The CDR3 DNA sequence: TGTGCCAGCAGCTTAGGAGGAGGGGATACGGGGACCCAGTACTTC.

The J gene is TRBJ2-3, the V gene TRBV4-1; 8 nucleotides agree with TRBD1. Germline values: CDR1 MGHRA, CDR2 YSYEKL. J gave up 2 bases and V 0 bases, and 16 bases lay outside the gene matches. The CDR3 is 20 residues long. CDR3 DNA: TGCGCCAGCAGCCAAGAGGGTACATTTGGACAGGGAGGATCCACAGATACGCAGTATTTT. This sequence encodes CASSQEGTFGQGGSTDTQYF.

This clone was counted a few times. This chain uses TRBV6-6 with TRBJ1-1, with 7 bases matching TRBD1. Losses at the gene ends were 6 bases for V and 0 bases for J; bases not matched to a gene: 10. Germline V gene sequence: CDR1 MNHNY, CDR2 SVGAGI (reference sequence). The CDR3 sequence is 16 residues long. This CDR3 reads CASRKQIQGLNTEAFF. In DNA, the CDR3 is TGTGCCAGCAGAAAACAGATACAGGGGCTGAACACTGAAGCTTTCTTT.

This clone was observed a handful of times. The J gene is TRBJ2-7, the V gene TRBV4-2; 7 bases line up with TRBD2. Germline CDR1 reads LGHNA; CDR2 reads YNFKEQ. CDR3 size: 16 residues. V gave up 1 base and J gave up 6 bases; unmatched junction bases: 12. CDR3 in amino acids: CASSQARTGGRFEQYF. For the CDR3, the DNA is TGTGCCAGCAGCCAAGCAAGGACGGGAGGCCGGTTCGAGCAGTACTTC.

The rearrangement uses TRBV2 and TRBJ2-5, with TRBD2 as a possible D gene (7 bases). The germline V gene has CDR1 SNHLY and CDR2 FYNNEI. This CDR3 is built from 16 residues. V shed 6 bases and J shed 4 bases, with 21 bases lying between them. The CDR3 nucleotides are TGTGCCAGCAGAGATACGCGGGGGCGGTTGAGAGAGACCCAGTACTTC. Its protein is CASRDTRGRLRETQYF.

The sample holds a few counts of this clone. Other DNA variants within this sample encode the same CDR3. The chain employs TRBV5-1 and TRBJ2-7; 10 nucleotides agree with TRBD1. Trimming removed 0 bases from V and 2 bases from J; junction bases left unmatched: 2. This CDR3 spans 15 amino acids. The V gene's germline CDR1 is SGHRS and CDR2 YFSETQ. The CDR3 nucleotides are TGCGCCAGCAGCTTGGGCGGGACAGGGGCCTACGAGCAGTACTTC. It codes for CASSLGGTGAYEQYF.

This clone was seen more than once but under ten times. The V gene is TRBV9, the J gene TRBJ1-1; weak D call: TRBD1 (6 bases). This CDR3 comprises 14 residues. Germline V gene lookup returns CDR1 SGDLS and CDR2 YYNGEE. Deletions cut 1 base from V and 1 base from J, with 8 bases between. The chain's CDR3 is CASSVQGTNTEAFF. The CDR3 region has the DNA TGTGCCAGCAGCGTACAGGGGACGAACACTGAAGCTTTCTTT.

The gene calls are TRBV5-6 and TRBJ1-2, with D maybe TRBD1 (6 bases). V was trimmed by 7 bases and J by 6 bases, leaving 16 bases between them. The CDR3 spans 13 residues. Germline CDR1 and CDR2: SGHDT and YYEEEE. Here the CDR3 DNA reads TGTGCCAGCGGTGTGGGGGGGCGGGATGGCTACACCTTC. Encoded protein: CASGVGGRDGYTF.

This clone showed up just a few times. V and J are TRBV27 and TRBJ1-1; 7 nucleotides line up with TRBD1. The length of the CDR3 is 13 residues. After removal of 4 bases from V and 5 bases from J, the junction contained 4 bases not matched to a gene. Germline-derived CDR1 and CDR2 are MNHEY and SMNVEV (reference sequence). The CDR3 DNA follows: TGTGCCAGCAGTTCACAGGGGAGGACTGAAGCTTTCTTT. Amino acid sequence: CASSSQGRTEAFF.

This clone was seen more than once but under ten times. The V call is TRBV2, the J call TRBJ2-5; a possible D gene is TRBD1 (6 bases). This CDR3 region has 16 residues. Germline V gives CDR1 SNHLY, CDR2 FYNNEI. The V end lost 6 bases, the J end lost 9 bases, and 26 bases lay between the germline ends. The CDR3 bases are TGTGCCAGCAGCCTCAGGACAGCCGGGACCACTAGGGCCCAGTACTTC. The encoded protein is CASSLRTAGTTRAQYF.

V is TRBV30 and J is TRBJ2-3; TRBD1 matches at 7 bases. V trimming: 5 bases; J trimming: 4 bases; junction bases outside the gene matches: 12. Looked up from germline, CDR1 is GTSNPN and CDR2 is SVGIG (reference sequence). There are 15 residues in the CDR3. For the CDR3, the DNA is TGTGCCTGGGGCCTGACAGGGAAGGGCGCAGATACGCAGTATTTT. Protein product: CAWGLTGKGADTQYF.

This clone was counted a few times. The gene calls are TRBV5-1 and TRBJ1-6, with a possible D match to TRBD1 (6 bases). The CDR3 sequence is 17 residues long. Trimming pared 0 bases from V and 7 bases from J, leaving 17 bases between. The V gene's germline CDR1 is SGHRS and CDR2 YFSETQ. For the CDR3, the DNA is TGCGCCAGCAGCTTGGTACCTCTCAGACAGGCAAATTCACCCCTCCACTTT. Translated: CASSLVPLRQANSPLHF.

V and J are TRBV4-1 and TRBJ2-1; D is perhaps TRBD2 (6 bases). Germline-derived CDR1 and CDR2 are MGHRA and YSYEKL. The CDR3 spans 14 residues. V lost 1 base to trimming and J lost 7 bases, with 11 bases between them. In DNA form, the CDR3 reads TGCGCCAGCAGCCAAGGCGGGGTACCGAATGAGCAGTTCTTC. Translation: CASSQGGVPNEQFF.

There are a few counts of this clone. V and J are TRBV9 and TRBJ1-1; 7 bases line up with TRBD1. The V gene end was trimmed by 4 bases and the J gene end by 1 base; junction bases not matched to a gene: 7. The CDR3 runs to 15 residues. Germline V gives CDR1 SGDLS, CDR2 YYNGEE. For the CDR3, the DNA is TGTGCCAGCAGCTTCGGACAGGTCCCGAACACTGAAGCTTTCTTT. Its translation is CASSFGQVPNTEAFF.

This clone was seen more than once but under ten times. The rearrangement links TRBV2 to TRBJ1-2; the D is unclear. Trimming pared 8 bases from V and 4 bases from J, leaving 11 bases between. This CDR3 region has 12 residues. Germline CDR1 and CDR2: SNHLY and FYNNEI. The CDR3 loop reads CASLTEGYGYTF. Here the CDR3 DNA reads TGTGCCAGCTTGACGGAGGGCTATGGCTACACCTTC.

The chain uses TRBV7-9 and TRBJ1-3; a possible D gene is TRBD1 (6 bases). CDR1 is SEHNR, CDR2 FQNEAQ, per germline (reference sequence). This CDR3 is built from 13 residues. V lost 5 bases, J lost 4 bases, and 9 bases lay in between. The CDR3 nucleotides are TGTGCCAGCAGCCGAGGACAGGGAAACACCATATATTTT. Residues: CASSRGQGNTIYF.

This clone was observed a handful of times. CDR3 loop: CASSRAYQETQYF. In DNA form, the CDR3 reads TGTGCCAGTAGTAGGGCGTACCAAGAGACCCAGTACTTC. The rearrangement uses TRBV19 and TRBJ2-5; D uncertain. The CDR3 totals 13 residues. CDR1 is LNHDA and CDR2 is SQIVND in the germline V gene (reference sequence). The germline V and J ends were trimmed by 4 bases and 0 bases, with 6 bases remaining between them.

This clone occurred a few times. The rearrangement links TRBV27 to TRBJ2-3; D is uncertain. V lost 2 bases and J 5 bases, leaving 11 bases between the germline ends. CDR1 is MNHEY, CDR2 SMNVEV, per germline (reference sequence). The CDR3 runs 14 residues. The CDR3 DNA sequence: TGTGCCAGCAGTTTACGAGGAACTGGAGATACGCAGTATTTT. Its translation: CASSLRGTGDTQYF.

The chain is built from TRBV4-1 and TRBJ1-6; D is unclear. The CDR3 sequence is 15 residues long. Germline loops: CDR1 MGHRA, CDR2 YSYEKL. Trimming removed 0 bases from V and 8 bases from J, with 11 bases in between. The CDR3 is CASSQEGLGDSPLHF. The CDR3 DNA is TGCGCCAGCAGCCAAGAAGGCCTCGGGGATTCACCCCTCCACTTT.

In its sample, this clone was seen a few times. V usage is TRBV30 and J usage is TRBJ1-1, with 9 nucleotides matching TRBD1. Trimming removed 6 bases from V and 3 bases from J; junction bases left unmatched: 8. CDR1 and CDR2 (germline): GTSNPN, SVGIG (reference sequence). There are 14 residues in the CDR3. As DNA, the CDR3 is TGTGCCTGCTCGACAGGGGGTATGGACACTGAAGCTTTCTTT. This translates into CACSTGGMDTEAFF.

This clone came up a few times. Written as DNA, the CDR3 is TGCGCCAGCAGCCAAGATAACTCACAGGGGGCACGAGGCTACACCTTC. Translating it yields CASSQDNSQGARGYTF. The chain uses TRBV4-1 and TRBJ1-2; 9 bases align to TRBD1. The CDR3 runs to 16 residues. Germline V CDR1 and CDR2: MGHRA, YSYEKL. Germline trimming cut 0 bases from V and 8 bases from J; bases unmatched to any gene: 10.

This clone appeared many times. The chain has TRBV10-3 and TRBJ2-1; 7 bases agree with TRBD2. V shed 4 bases and J 0 bases; nucleotides not matched to a gene: 9. The V gene's germline CDR1 is ENHRY and CDR2 SYGVKD. The length of the CDR3 is 17 residues. The CDR3 nucleotides read TGTGCCATCAGTGTGGGAAGTGGGAGGGGCTCCTACAATGAGCAGTTCTTC. Protein sequence: CAISVGSGRGSYNEQFF.